This T cell receptor (beta chain) was profiled in a study of spatial heterogeneity in lung cancer. Study information: The count of detected beta-chain sequences consistently exceeded that of alpha-chain sequences.

Time point here: blood at routine non-recurrence follow-up after resection. TCR cDNA molecules each had a unique molecular identifier. A single record per CDR3 protein comes from TCRdb applying MiXCR to the 5' RACE reads. The sample lists approximately 39,000 distinct CDR3 sequences, approximately 8% seen once, with 9.4% in the top ten. CDR1 SGDLS and CDR2 YYNGEE come from the germline V gene. This CDR3 contains 13 residues. Sequences were derived from PBMCs, sampled at follow-up. The chain uses TRBV9 and TRBJ2-3, with TRBD2 matching over 9 bases. This receptor was obtained from a male donor with early-stage non-small cell lung cancer. CDR3: CSSGTSMTDTQYF. Here the CDR3 DNA reads TGTAGTTCCGGGACTAGCATGACAGATACGCAGTATTTT.